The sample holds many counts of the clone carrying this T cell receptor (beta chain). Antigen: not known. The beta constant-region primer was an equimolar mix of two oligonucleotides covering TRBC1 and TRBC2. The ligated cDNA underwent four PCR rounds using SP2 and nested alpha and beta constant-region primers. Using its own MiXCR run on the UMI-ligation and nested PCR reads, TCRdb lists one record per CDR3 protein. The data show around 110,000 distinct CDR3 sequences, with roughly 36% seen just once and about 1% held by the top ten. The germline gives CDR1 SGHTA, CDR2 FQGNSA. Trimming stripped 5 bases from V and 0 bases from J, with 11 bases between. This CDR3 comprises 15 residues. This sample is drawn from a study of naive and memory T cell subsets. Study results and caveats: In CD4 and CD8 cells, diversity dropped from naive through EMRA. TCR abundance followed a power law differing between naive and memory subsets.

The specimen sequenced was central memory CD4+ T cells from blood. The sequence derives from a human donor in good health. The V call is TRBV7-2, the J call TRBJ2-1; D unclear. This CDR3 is CASSPVPSSYNEQFF. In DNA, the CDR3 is TGTGCCAGCAGCCCCGTACCTAGCTCCTACAATGAGCAGTTCTTC. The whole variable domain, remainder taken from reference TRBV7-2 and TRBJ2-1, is GAGVSQSPSNKVTEKGKDVELRCDPISGHTALYWYRQSLGQGLEFLIYFQGNSAPDKSGLPSDRFSAERTGGSVSTLTIQRTQQEDSAVYLCASSPVPSSYNEQFFGPGTRLTVL.